This TCR beta chain is from a study of shared clonotypes between healthy human individuals. It was CD45RO-negative cells, positively selected for CCR7, that made up naive CD8 cells, with terminally differentiated effector memory CD45RA+ cells excluded. The CDR3 contains 14 residues. Germline V gene lookup returns CDR1 MNHNS and CDR2 SASEGT. Between the trimmed V and J ends, which lost 6 bases and 3 bases, there was a span of 11 bases. Using immunoSEQ multiplex PCR, the repertoire was profiled, and TCRdb retains in-frame clones only, with some absent. The top ten hold roughly 1% of the sample, which has millions of clones, about 95% seen once.

Specimen: naive CD8+ T cells sorted from blood. The chain couples TRBV6-1 to TRBJ2-2; D unclear. The receptor was derived from a man aged 18 to 29 in good health. The CDR3 loop is CASSTVGYTGELFF. CDR3 sequence (DNA): TGTGCCAGCAGCACAGTGGGGTACACCGGGGAGCTGTTTTTT.